This paragraph reports one TCR beta chain. The entry originates in a study of cytomegalovirus exposure and HLA in healthy donors. Study background: Later analysis reported that the approximately 120 validation repertoires shared the platform of the 650 to 700 first-cohort repertoires.

The donors belonged to the roughly 120-subject validation cohort, separate from the roughly 700-subject first cohort. The CDR3 contains 16 residues. Germline V gives CDR1 SGHAT, CDR2 FQNNGV. Unmatched junction bases numbered 4, after V lost 2 bases and J lost 3 bases. Method: immunoSEQ multiplex PCR; TCRdb's copy keeps in-frame clones and lacks some. The profile shows about 140,000 clones, around 87% of them singletons. Sequencing used PBMCs. The chain joins TRBV11-2 to TRBJ1-6; TRBD1 matches 7 bases. The sequence was collected from a man aged 18-30 years in good health and CMV-seropositive. The CDR3 loop reads CASSLKGGLYNSPLHF. CDR3 DNA: TGTGCCAGCAGCTTAAAAGGGGGCCTCTATAATTCACCCCTCCACTTT.